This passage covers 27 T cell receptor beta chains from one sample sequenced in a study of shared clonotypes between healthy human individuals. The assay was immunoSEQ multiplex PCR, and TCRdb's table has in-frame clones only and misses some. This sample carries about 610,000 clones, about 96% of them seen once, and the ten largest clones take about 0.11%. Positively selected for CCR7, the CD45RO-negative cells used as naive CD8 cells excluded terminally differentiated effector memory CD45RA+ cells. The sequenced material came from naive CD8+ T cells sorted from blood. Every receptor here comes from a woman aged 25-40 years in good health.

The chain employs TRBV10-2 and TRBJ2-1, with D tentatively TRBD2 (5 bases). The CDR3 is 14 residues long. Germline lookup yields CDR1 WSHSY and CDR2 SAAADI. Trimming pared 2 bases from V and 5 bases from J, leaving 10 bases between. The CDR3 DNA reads TGCGCCAGCAGTGAGGTACCGGGGAACAATGAGCAGTTCTTC. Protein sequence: CASSEVPGNNEQFF.

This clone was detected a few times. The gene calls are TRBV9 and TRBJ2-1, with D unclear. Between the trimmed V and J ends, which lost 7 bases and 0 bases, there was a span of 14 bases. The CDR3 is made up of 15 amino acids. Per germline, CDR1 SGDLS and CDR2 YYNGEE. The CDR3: CASSSADGSYNEQFF. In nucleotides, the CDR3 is TGTGCCAGCTCTAGTGCCGACGGCTCCTACAATGAGCAGTTCTTC.

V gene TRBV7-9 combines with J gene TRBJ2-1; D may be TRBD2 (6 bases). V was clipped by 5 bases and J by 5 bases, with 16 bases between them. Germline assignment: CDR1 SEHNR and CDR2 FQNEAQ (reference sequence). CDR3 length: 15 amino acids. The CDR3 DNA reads TGTGCCAGCAGCATACTGACTAGTGGGGACAATGAGCAGTTCTTC. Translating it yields CASSILTSGDNEQFF.

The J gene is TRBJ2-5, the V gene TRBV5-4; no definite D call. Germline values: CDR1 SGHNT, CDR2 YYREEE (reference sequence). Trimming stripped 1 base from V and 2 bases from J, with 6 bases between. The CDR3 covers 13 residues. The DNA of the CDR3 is TGTGCCAGCAGCTTGCCGGCTCAAGAGACCCAGTACTTC. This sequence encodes CASSLPAQETQYF. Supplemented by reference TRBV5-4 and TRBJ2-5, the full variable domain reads ETGVTQSPTHLIKTRGQQVTLRCSSQSGHNTVSWYQQALGQGPQFIFQYYREEENGRGNFPPRFSGLQFPNYSSELNVNALELDDSALYLCASSLPAQETQYFGPGTRLLVL.

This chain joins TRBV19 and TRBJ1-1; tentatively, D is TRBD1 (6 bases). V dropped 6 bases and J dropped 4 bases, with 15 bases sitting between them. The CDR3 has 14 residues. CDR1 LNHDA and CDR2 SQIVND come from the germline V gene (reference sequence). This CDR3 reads CASRGTGIITEAFF. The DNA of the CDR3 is TGTGCCAGTAGGGGTACAGGGATAATCACTGAAGCTTTCTTT. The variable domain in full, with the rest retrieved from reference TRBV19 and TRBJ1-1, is DGGITQSPKYLFRKEGQNVTLSCEQNLNHDAMYWYRQDPGQGLRLIYYSQIVNDFQKGDIAEGYSVSREKKESFPLTVTSAQKNPTAFYLCASRGTGIITEAFFGQGTRLTVV.

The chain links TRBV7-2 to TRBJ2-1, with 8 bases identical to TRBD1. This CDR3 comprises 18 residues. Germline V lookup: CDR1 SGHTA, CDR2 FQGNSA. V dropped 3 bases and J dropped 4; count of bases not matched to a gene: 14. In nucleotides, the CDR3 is TGTGCCAGCAGCTTGGACGGACAGGGTTATTCGTGGTACAATGAGCAGTTCTTC. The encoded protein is CASSLDGQGYSWYNEQFF.

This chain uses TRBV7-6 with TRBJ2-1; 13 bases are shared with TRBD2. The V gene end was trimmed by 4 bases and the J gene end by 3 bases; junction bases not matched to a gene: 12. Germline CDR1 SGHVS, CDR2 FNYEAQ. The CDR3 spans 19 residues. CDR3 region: CASSSTWTSGSRFYNEQFF. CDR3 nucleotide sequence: TGTGCCAGCAGCTCCACTTGGACTAGCGGGAGCCGTTTCTACAATGAGCAGTTCTTC.

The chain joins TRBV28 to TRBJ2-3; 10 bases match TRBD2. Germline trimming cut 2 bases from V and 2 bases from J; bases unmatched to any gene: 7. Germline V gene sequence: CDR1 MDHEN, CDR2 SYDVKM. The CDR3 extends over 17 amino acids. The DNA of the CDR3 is TGTGCCAGCAGTTTAGGGCTAGCGGGAGTTACCACAGATACGCAGTATTTT. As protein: CASSLGLAGVTTDTQYF.

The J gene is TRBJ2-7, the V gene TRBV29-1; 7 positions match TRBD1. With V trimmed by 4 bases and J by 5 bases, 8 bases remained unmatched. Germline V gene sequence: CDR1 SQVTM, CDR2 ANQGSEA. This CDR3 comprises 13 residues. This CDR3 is CSVVETGMNEQYF. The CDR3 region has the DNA TGCAGCGTTGTGGAGACAGGGATGAACGAGCAGTACTTC.

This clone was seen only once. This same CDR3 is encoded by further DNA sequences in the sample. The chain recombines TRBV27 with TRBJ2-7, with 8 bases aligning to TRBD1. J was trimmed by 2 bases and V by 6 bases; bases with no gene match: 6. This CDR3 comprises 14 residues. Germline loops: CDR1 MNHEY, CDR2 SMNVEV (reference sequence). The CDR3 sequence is CASSFSRGPYEQYF. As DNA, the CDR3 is TGTGCCAGCAGCTTCTCCAGGGGGCCCTACGAGCAGTACTTC.

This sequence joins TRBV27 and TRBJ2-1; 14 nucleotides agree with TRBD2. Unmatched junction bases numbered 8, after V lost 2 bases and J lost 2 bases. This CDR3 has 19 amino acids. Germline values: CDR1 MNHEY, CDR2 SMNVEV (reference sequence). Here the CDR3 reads CASSLRGTSGRPAYNEQFF. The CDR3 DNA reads TGTGCCAGCAGTTTACGCGGGACTAGCGGGAGACCAGCCTACAATGAGCAGTTCTTC.

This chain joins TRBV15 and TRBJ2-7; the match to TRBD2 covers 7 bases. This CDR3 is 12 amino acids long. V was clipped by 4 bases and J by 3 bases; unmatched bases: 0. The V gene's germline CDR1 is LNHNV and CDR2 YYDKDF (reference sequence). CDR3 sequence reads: CATSTSGYEQYF. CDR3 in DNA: TGTGCCACCAGCACTAGCGGCTACGAGCAGTACTTC.

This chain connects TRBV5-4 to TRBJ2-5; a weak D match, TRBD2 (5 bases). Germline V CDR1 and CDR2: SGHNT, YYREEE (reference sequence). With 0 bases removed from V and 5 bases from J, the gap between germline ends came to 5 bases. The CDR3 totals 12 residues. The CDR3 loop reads CASSLGEETQYF. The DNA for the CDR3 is TGTGCCAGCAGCTTGGGGGAGGAGACCCAGTACTTC.

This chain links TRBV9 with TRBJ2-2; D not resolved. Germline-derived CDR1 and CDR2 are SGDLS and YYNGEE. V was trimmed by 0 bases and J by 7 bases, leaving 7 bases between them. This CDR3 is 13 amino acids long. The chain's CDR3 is CASSVVSNGELFF. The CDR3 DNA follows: TGTGCCAGCAGCGTAGTCAGCAACGGGGAGCTGTTTTTT. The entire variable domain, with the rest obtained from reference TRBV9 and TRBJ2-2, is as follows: DSGVTQTPKHLITATGQRVTLRCSPRSGDLSVYWYQQSLDQGLQFLIQYYNGEERAKGNILERFSAQQFPDLHSELNLSSLELGDSALYFCASSVVSNGELFFGEGSRLTVL.

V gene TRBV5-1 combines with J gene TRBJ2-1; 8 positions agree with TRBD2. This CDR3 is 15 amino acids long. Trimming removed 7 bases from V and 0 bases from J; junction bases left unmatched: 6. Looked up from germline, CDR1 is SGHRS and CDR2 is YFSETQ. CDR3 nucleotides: TGCGCCAGCCGGGGGGGCCGGAGCTCCTACAATGAGCAGTTCTTC. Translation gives CASRGGRSSYNEQFF. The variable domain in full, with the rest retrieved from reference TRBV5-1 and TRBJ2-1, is KAGVTQTPRYLIKTRGQQVTLSCSPISGHRSVSWYQQTPGQGLQFLFEYFSETQRNKGNFPGRFSGRQFSNSRSEMNVSTLELGDSALYLCASRGGRSSYNEQFFGPGTRLTVL.

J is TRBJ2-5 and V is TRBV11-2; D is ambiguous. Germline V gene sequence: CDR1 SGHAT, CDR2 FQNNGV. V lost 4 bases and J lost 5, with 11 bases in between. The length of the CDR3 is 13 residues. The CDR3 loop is CASSSYAAETQYF. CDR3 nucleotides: TGTGCCAGCAGCTCATATGCGGCGGAGACCCAGTACTTC.

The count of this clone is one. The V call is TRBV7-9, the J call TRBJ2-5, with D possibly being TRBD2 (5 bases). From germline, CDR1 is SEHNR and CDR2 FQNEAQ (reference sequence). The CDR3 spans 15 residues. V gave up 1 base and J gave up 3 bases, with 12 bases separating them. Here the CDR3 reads CASSLGILAEETQYF. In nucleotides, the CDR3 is TGTGCCAGCAGCTTAGGAATCCTAGCAGAAGAGACCCAGTACTTC.

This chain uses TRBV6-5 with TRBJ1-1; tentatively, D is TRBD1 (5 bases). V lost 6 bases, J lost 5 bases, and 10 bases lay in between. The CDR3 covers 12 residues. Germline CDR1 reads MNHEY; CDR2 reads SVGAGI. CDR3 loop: CASSKGWTEAFF. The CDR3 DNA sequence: TGTGCCAGCAGCAAGGGGTGGACTGAAGCTTTCTTT.

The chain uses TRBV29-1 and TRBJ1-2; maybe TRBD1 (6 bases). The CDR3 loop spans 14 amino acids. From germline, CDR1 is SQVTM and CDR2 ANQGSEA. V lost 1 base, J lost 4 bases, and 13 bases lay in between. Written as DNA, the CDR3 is TGCAGCGTTGAAGGACAGGACGGGCCCTATGGCTACACCTTC. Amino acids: CSVEGQDGPYGYTF.

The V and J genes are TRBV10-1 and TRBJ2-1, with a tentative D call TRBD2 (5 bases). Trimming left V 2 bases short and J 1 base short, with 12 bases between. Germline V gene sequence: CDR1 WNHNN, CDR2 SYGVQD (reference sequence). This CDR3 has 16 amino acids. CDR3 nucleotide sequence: TGCGCCAGCAGTGAGGTGCCGGGGAGATCCTACAATGAGCAGTTCTTC. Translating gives CASSEVPGRSYNEQFF.

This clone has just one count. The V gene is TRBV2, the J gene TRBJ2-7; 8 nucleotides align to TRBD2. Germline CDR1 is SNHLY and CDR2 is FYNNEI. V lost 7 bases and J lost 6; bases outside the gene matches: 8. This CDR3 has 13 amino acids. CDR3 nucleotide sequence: TGTGCCAGCATCCCGGGACTAGGACGCGAGCAGTACTTC. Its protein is CASIPGLGREQYF.

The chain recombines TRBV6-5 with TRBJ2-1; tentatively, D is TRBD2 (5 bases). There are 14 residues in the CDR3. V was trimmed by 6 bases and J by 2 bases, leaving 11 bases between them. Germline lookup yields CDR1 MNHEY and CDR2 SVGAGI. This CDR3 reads CASRSGSTYNEQFF. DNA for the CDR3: TGTGCCAGCAGGAGTGGGAGTACCTACAATGAGCAGTTCTTC.

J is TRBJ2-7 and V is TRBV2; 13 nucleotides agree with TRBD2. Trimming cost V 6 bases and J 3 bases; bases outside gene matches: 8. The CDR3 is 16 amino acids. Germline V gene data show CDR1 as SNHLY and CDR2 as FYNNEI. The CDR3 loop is CASSAGLAGENYEQYF. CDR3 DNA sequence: TGTGCCAGCAGCGCCGGACTAGCGGGGGAAAACTACGAGCAGTACTTC.

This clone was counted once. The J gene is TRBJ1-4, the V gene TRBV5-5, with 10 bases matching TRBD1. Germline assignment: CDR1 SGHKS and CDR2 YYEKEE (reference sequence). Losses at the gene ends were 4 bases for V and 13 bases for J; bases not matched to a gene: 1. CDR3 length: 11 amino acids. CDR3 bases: TGTGCCAGCAGCGGACAGGGGGGACTGTTTTTT. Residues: CASSGQGGLFF.

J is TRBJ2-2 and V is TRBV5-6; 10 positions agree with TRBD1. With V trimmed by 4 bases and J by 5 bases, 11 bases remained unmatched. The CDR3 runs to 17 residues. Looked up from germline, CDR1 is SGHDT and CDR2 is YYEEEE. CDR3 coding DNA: TGTGCCAGCAGCATATGGCGGACAGGGGGTTGGACCGGGGAGCTGTTTTTT. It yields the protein CASSIWRTGGWTGELFF.

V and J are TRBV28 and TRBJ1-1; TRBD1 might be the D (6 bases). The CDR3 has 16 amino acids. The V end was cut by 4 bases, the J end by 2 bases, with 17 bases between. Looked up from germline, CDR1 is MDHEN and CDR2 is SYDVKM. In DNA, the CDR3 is TGTGCCAGCAGTTATCGCTGGGGGACAAGAAACACTGAAGCTTTCTTT. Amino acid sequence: CASSYRWGTRNTEAFF. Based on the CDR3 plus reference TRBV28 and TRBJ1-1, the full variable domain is DVKVTQSSRYLVKRTGEKVFLECVQDMDHENMFWYRQDPGLGLRLIYFSYDVKMKEKGDIPEGYSVSREKKERFSLILESASTNQTSMYLCASSYRWGTRNTEAFFGQGTRLTVV.

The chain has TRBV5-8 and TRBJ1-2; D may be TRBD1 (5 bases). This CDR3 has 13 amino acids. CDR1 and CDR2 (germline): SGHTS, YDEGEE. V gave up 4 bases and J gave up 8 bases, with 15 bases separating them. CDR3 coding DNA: TGTGCCAGCAGCATCGGGACTGCGGGAGGCTACACCTTC. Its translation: CASSIGTAGGYTF.